The entry that follows covers one T cell receptor beta chain sequence. Antigen unknown. Next came a second PCR, run for about 7 to 12 cycles, which used a sample-barcoded 5' primer along with a J-beta primer mix. Per-sample output comprised a minimum of 2.5 million paired-end reads containing CDR3. MiXCR, run by TCRdb on the 5' RACE reads, gives a single entry per CDR3 protein. The sample has hundreds of thousands of distinct CDR3 sequences; around 26% are singletons. The data belong to a study of blood T cells in healthy people across ages. Findings and caveats of the study: Estimated diversity across one million T cells was deemed an underestimate.

The CDR3 consists of 14 residues. V lost 2 bases and J 3 bases, leaving 8 bases between the germline ends. In germline, CDR1 is MNHEY, CDR2 SVGEGT. This receptor was taken from a woman of 80 years or more in good health. Material for sequencing was blood. The chain links TRBV6-2 or TRBV6-3 to TRBJ1-5, with no clear D. CDR3 sequence (DNA): TGTGCCAGCAGTTACGACGCATTCAATCAGCCCCAGCATTTT. Translation gives CASSYDAFNQPQHF.